These 22 T cell receptor beta chains originate from one sample sequenced in a study of graft-versus-host responses after intestinal transplantation. No antigen has been assigned to these receptors. TCRdb's table, derived via immunoSEQ multiplex PCR, lists solely in-frame clones and lacks some. The sample includes about 70,000 clones, about 80% of them seen just once. The starting material was unstimulated CD4+ T cells sorted from spleen or lymph node cells, obtained before transplant. The receptors shown here come from a human donor who was the organ donor for an intestinal transplant.

The rearrangement links TRBV28 to TRBJ1-4, with TRBD1 identical over 7 bases. The ends lost 7 bases at V and 0 bases at J; junction bases unmatched: 5. Germline CDR1 reads MDHEN; CDR2 reads SYDVKM. The CDR3 length is 15 residues. The CDR3 coding sequence is TGTGCCAGCACACAAGGGACAGCAACTAATGAAAAACTGTTTTTT. This translates into CASTQGTATNEKLFF.

This sequence joins TRBV19 and TRBJ1-2; the D gene is possibly TRBD1 (5 bases). This CDR3 comprises 13 residues. V was shortened by 3 bases and J by 8 bases, with 13 bases between the two germline ends. From germline, CDR1 is LNHDA and CDR2 SQIVND (reference sequence). The CDR3 loop reads CASSIGQGGGYTF. Written as DNA, the CDR3 is TGTGCCAGTAGTATCGGTCAGGGAGGGGGCTACACCTTC.

As for this clone: At the DNA level, this CDR3 is encoded by other sequences in the same sample as well. The CDR3 reads CASSQDRNYGYTF. The CDR3 coding sequence is TGTGCCAGCAGTCAAGACAGGAACTATGGCTACACCTTC. The chain joins TRBV7-2 to TRBJ1-2; a weak D match, TRBD1 (6 bases). CDR1 and CDR2 (germline): SGHTA, FQGNSA. The CDR3 runs 13 residues. V was cut by 6 bases and J by 2 bases, with 10 bases left in between.

The CDR3 loop reads CAISASSGNTIYF. CDR3 DNA sequence: TGTGCCATCAGTGCCAGCTCTGGAAACACCATATATTTT. The rearrangement uses TRBV10-3 and TRBJ1-3; D gene unclear. This CDR3 has 13 residues. Germline values: CDR1 ENHRY, CDR2 SYGVKD. V shed 4 bases and J shed 0 bases, with 4 bases lying between them.

V gene TRBV2 combines with J gene TRBJ1-2, with 9 bases matching TRBD1. In germline, CDR1 is SNHLY, CDR2 FYNNEI. V shed 6 bases, J shed 7 bases, and the junction held 6 bases outside the gene matches. CDR3 length: 13 amino acids. CDR3 protein: CASRRTGEGGYTF. The CDR3 region has the DNA TGTGCCAGCAGGCGGACAGGGGAGGGTGGCTACACCTTC.

This clone was seen a handful of times. The V and J genes are TRBV19 and TRBJ1-4; D is possibly TRBD1 (5 bases). This CDR3 region has 15 residues. Germline CDR1 LNHDA, CDR2 SQIVND (reference sequence). Between the trimmed V and J ends, which lost 6 bases and 4 bases, there was a span of 15 bases. In nucleotides, the CDR3 is TGTGCCAGTAGCGACGGCGAAGGGGTTAATGAAAAACTGTTTTTT. Protein sequence: CASSDGEGVNEKLFF.

J is TRBJ1-4 and V is TRBV19, with unresolved D. V dropped 3 bases and J dropped 8 bases, with 13 bases sitting between them. Germline CDR1 LNHDA, CDR2 SQIVND (reference sequence). The CDR3 runs 14 residues. CDR3 DNA sequence: TGTGCCAGTAGTATGAGCGGGCAGCTGGAAAAACTGTTTTTT. Its protein is CASSMSGQLEKLFF.

The chain recombines TRBV19 with TRBJ1-1; no reliable D call. V shed 3 bases and J shed 1 base, with 6 bases lying between them. The CDR3 loop spans 13 amino acids. Per germline, CDR1 LNHDA and CDR2 SQIVND (reference sequence). The CDR3 nucleotides are TGTGCCAGTAGTATGTTAGCGAACACTGAAGCTTTCTTT. Its translation is CASSMLANTEAFF.

Here the CDR3 DNA reads TGTGCCAGCCACAGGGGGCTGAATCAGCCCCAGCATTTT. Protein: CASHRGLNQPQHF. The chain combines TRBV2 with TRBJ1-5, with TRBD1 matching over 9 bases. CDR3 size: 13 residues. Germline V gene data show CDR1 as SNHLY and CDR2 as FYNNEI. V gave up 8 bases and J gave up 4 bases; unmatched junction bases: 3.

The V and J genes are TRBV5-1 and TRBJ2-5; 9 bases match TRBD2. The junction had 9 bases not matched to a gene; V was cut back by 5 bases and J by 4 bases. The CDR3 length is 15 residues. Germline V gene data show CDR1 as SGHRS and CDR2 as YFSETQ. As DNA, the CDR3 is TGCGCCAGCAGTATTGGTGGGACTAGCCGAGAGACCCAGTACTTC. It codes for CASSIGGTSRETQYF.

The chain couples TRBV29-1 to TRBJ2-3; 12 bases are shared with TRBD1. Losses at the gene ends were 6 bases for V and 9 bases for J; bases not matched to a gene: 10. This CDR3 comprises 14 residues. In germline, CDR1 is SQVTM, CDR2 ANQGSEA. Here the CDR3 reads CSVIGDRGHGTQYF. The DNA for the CDR3 is TGCAGCGTAATCGGGGACAGGGGGCACGGAACGCAGTATTTT.

This chain uses TRBV5-1 with TRBJ1-4; perhaps TRBD1 as D (5 bases). Germline CDR1 is SGHRS and CDR2 is YFSETQ. Between the trimmed V and J ends, which lost 4 bases and 10 bases, there was a span of 14 bases. The CDR3 runs 13 residues. Written as DNA, the CDR3 is TGCGCCAGCAGCAGCGATCAGGGTGGAAAACTGTTTTTT. The encoded protein is CASSSDQGGKLFF.

The chain carries TRBV7-2 and TRBJ2-1, with TRBD2 identical over 8 bases. The CDR3 contains 16 residues. V was pared by 1 base and J by 2 bases, with 4 bases of the junction left unmatched. From germline, CDR1 is SGHTA and CDR2 FQGNSA. CDR3 sequence (DNA): TGTGCCAGCAGCTTAGGGGTCGGGGGGGCCTACAATGAGCAGTTCTTC. It encodes CASSLGVGGAYNEQFF.

This chain links TRBV5-6 with TRBJ1-6; D uncertain. CDR3 length: 14 residues. Looked up from germline, CDR1 is SGHDT and CDR2 is YYEEEE. Trimming stripped 0 bases from V and 7 bases from J, with 8 bases between. CDR3 loop: CASSLEVGNSPLHF. In nucleotides, the CDR3 is TGTGCCAGCAGCTTGGAAGTCGGGAATTCACCCCTCCACTTT.

This clone was recorded a few times. This chain links TRBV7-9 with TRBJ1-2; TRBD1 is a possible D gene (6 bases). CDR1 and CDR2 from the germline V gene are SEHNR and FQNEAQ (reference sequence). The CDR3 is 15 amino acids. Trimming pared 3 bases from V and 3 bases from J, leaving 14 bases between. CDR3 loop: CASSFQDSPDYGYTF. CDR3 coding DNA: TGTGCCAGCAGCTTCCAGGACAGTCCAGACTATGGCTACACCTTC. Supplemented by reference TRBV7-9 and TRBJ1-2, the full variable domain reads DTGVSQNPRHKITKRGQNVTFRCDPISEHNRLYWYRQTLGQGPEFLTYFQNEAQLEKSRLLSDRFSAERPKGSFSTLEIQRTEQGDSAMYLCASSFQDSPDYGYTFGSGTRLTVV.

The chain combines TRBV11-2 with TRBJ1-1, with 7 nucleotides matching TRBD1. The junction had 6 bases not matched to a gene; V was cut back by 4 bases and J by 4 bases. This CDR3 is built from 14 residues. Germline lookup yields CDR1 SGHAT and CDR2 FQNNGV. As DNA, the CDR3 is TGTGCCAGCAGCTCCCAGGGGGTAATCACTGAAGCTTTCTTT. Its protein is CASSSQGVITEAFF. Together with reference TRBV11-2 and TRBJ1-1, the CDR3 gives the full variable domain: EAGVAQSPRYKIIEKRQSVAFWCNPISGHATLYWYQQILGQGPKLLIQFQNNGVVDDSQLPKDRFSAERLKGVDSTLKIQPAKLEDSAVYLCASSSQGVITEAFFGQGTRLTVV.

The chain recombines TRBV18 with TRBJ2-3; D not certain. Germline values: CDR1 KGHSH, CDR2 LQKENI. The V and J ends lost 2 bases and 5 bases respectively, with 5 bases between them. This CDR3 has 12 residues. The CDR3 nucleotides read TGTGCCAGCTCACCAGTCGGAGATACGCAGTATTTT. Translating it yields CASSPVGDTQYF. The full variable domain, completed using reference TRBV18 and TRBJ2-3, is NAGVMQNPRHLVRRRGQEARLRCSPMKGHSHVYWYRQLPEEGLKFMVYLQKENIIDESGMPKERFSAEFPKEGPSILRIQQVVRGDSAAYFCASSPVGDTQYFGPGTRLTVL.

The chain recombines TRBV10-3 with TRBJ2-5; 12 bases fit TRBD2. Germline-derived CDR1 and CDR2 are ENHRY and SYGVKD. This CDR3 comprises 17 residues. Losses at the gene ends were 6 bases for V and 2 bases for J; bases not matched to a gene: 10. The CDR3: CAIRETSGGGAQETQYF. CDR3 sequence (DNA): TGTGCCATCAGGGAGACTAGCGGGGGCGGGGCGCAAGAGACCCAGTACTTC.

This clone came up a few times. V gene TRBV6-4 combines with J gene TRBJ2-1; 8 positions agree with TRBD1. The CDR3 consists of 13 residues. Trimming removed 5 bases from V and 5 bases from J; junction bases left unmatched: 2. Germline lookup yields CDR1 MRHNA and CDR2 SNTAGT. DNA for the CDR3: TGTGCCAGCAGTACAGGGGGACACAATGAGCAGTTCTTC. Amino acid sequence: CASSTGGHNEQFF.

The V and J genes are TRBV5-5 and TRBJ2-7, with a weak D call TRBD1 (6 bases). Germline V gene sequence: CDR1 SGHKS, CDR2 YYEKEE (reference sequence). The V end was cut by 4 bases, the J end by 9 bases, with 20 bases between. The CDR3 runs to 14 residues. The CDR3 is CASSPTGGVGRQYV. For the CDR3, the DNA is TGTGCCAGCAGCCCGACAGGAGGTGTCGGTAGGCAGTACGTC.

The chain is built from TRBV5-1 and TRBJ2-1; 8 bases are shared with TRBD1. This CDR3 has 16 amino acids. V was clipped by 1 base and J by 4 bases; unmatched bases: 7. Germline CDR1 and CDR2: SGHRS and YFSETQ. This chain's CDR3 is CASSLLAGGEYNEQFF. CDR3 coding DNA: TGCGCCAGCAGCTTGTTGGCAGGGGGCGAATACAATGAGCAGTTCTTC.

The chain carries TRBV7-8 and TRBJ1-1; tentative D call: TRBD1 (6 bases). V lost 0 bases, J lost 9 bases, and 14 bases lay in between. Germline V gives CDR1 SGHVS, CDR2 FQNEAQ. CDR3 size: 14 residues. DNA for the CDR3: TGTGCCAGCAGCTTAGCGCTTGTCGGGGGGCAAGCTTTCTTT. Amino acids: CASSLALVGGQAFF.